The rows below give T cell receptor beta chains drawn from one sample of a study of shared clonotypes between healthy human individuals. Only in-frame clones appear in the TCRdb table, and some are missing; sequencing was by immunoSEQ multiplex PCR. The data hold about 2 million clones, with less than 95% observed a single time. Sequenced input: naive CD8+ T cells sorted from blood. Source of these receptors: a man aged 18 to 30 in good health. CDR3s include the opening cysteine and the closing phenylalanine or tryptophan. Fields, in order: V gene, J gene, clone size, D gene, CDR3 DNA, CDR3 protein. A D gene is named only where the DNA matches it firmly. Clone size is shown for a subset of rows, as once, few, many or a class of expanded clone.

V gene: TRBV7-6; J gene: TRBJ2-7; clone size: -; D gene: TRBD1; CDR3 DNA: TGTGCCAGCAGCTTTTCGGGACAGGGGTTGCCCTACGAGCAGTACTTC; CDR3 protein: CASSFSGQGLPYEQYF
V gene: TRBV7-6; J gene: TRBJ1-1; clone size: -; D gene: -; CDR3 DNA: TGTGCCAGCAGCTTAGAGGGTATGGCTGAAGCTTTCTTT; CDR3 protein: CASSLEGMAEAFF
V gene: TRBV11-2; J gene: TRBJ1-4; clone size: -; D gene: -; CDR3 DNA: TGTGCCAGCAGCTTAGATCGGGTCTTAGGAGATGAAAAACTGTTTTTT; CDR3 protein: CASSLDRVLGDEKLFF
V gene: TRBV30; J gene: TRBJ2-7; clone size: once; D gene: -; CDR3 DNA: TGTGCCTGGAGTGAGATTTTGGACCTGTACGAGCAGTACTTC; CDR3 protein: CAWSEILDLYEQYF
V gene: TRBV6-1; J gene: TRBJ2-1; clone size: -; D gene: -; CDR3 DNA: TGTGCCACCTTGATACTTTTCTCCTACAATGAGCAGTTCTTC; CDR3 protein: CATLILFSYNEQFF
V gene: TRBV9; J gene: TRBJ2-2; clone size: -; D gene: TRBD2; CDR3 DNA: TGTGCCAGCAGCGCCCCTCCAGCTAGCGGGGGAGACACCGGGGAGCTGTTTTTT; CDR3 protein: CASSAPPASGGDTGELFF
V gene: TRBV6-5; J gene: TRBJ2-1; clone size: -; D gene: -; CDR3 DNA: TGTGCCAGCAGCACCGACGGGGACGGTGAGCAGTTCTTC; CDR3 protein: CASSTDGDGEQFF
V gene: TRBV4-3; J gene: TRBJ2-7; clone size: once; D gene: -; CDR3 DNA: TGCGCCAGCAGCCAAGAACAGCGGACTTACTACGAGCAGTACTTC; CDR3 protein: CASSQEQRTYYEQYF
V gene: TRBV27; J gene: TRBJ2-1; clone size: -; D gene: TRBD2; CDR3 DNA: TGTGCCAGCAGTGGGGCGCGGGGGAATGAGCAGTTCTTC; CDR3 protein: CASSGARGNEQFF
V gene: TRBV5-1; J gene: TRBJ2-5; clone size: few; D gene: TRBD2; CDR3 DNA: TGCGCCAGCAGCTTGGAGGCTAGCGGGCCTCAAGAGACCCAGTACTTC; CDR3 protein: CASSLEASGPQETQYF
V gene: TRBV11-2; J gene: TRBJ1-6; clone size: -; D gene: -; CDR3 DNA: TGTGCCAGCAGCTTAGATCCCGGGGGCGGCTATAATTCACCCCTCCACTTT; CDR3 protein: CASSLDPGGGYNSPLHF
V gene: TRBV20-1; J gene: TRBJ2-1; clone size: -; D gene: -; CDR3 DNA: TGCAGTGCTGCGATGGCAGGTGAGCAGTTCTTC; CDR3 protein: CSAAMAGEQFF
V gene: TRBV6-1; J gene: TRBJ1-1; clone size: -; D gene: -; CDR3 DNA: TGTGCCAGCAGTGACAGAAGACGGGAAGCTTTCTTT; CDR3 protein: CASSDRRREAFF
V gene: TRBV7-9; J gene: TRBJ2-5; clone size: -; D gene: -; CDR3 DNA: TGTGCCAGCAGCGATCCGGTGAATCCAAAAGAGACCCAGTACTTC; CDR3 protein: CASSDPVNPKETQYF
V gene: TRBV6-5; J gene: TRBJ2-7; clone size: -; D gene: TRBD2; CDR3 DNA: TGTGCCAGCAGTTACGGGGAGGGATACTACGAGCAGTACTTC; CDR3 protein: CASSYGEGYYEQYF
V gene: TRBV4-1; J gene: TRBJ2-1; clone size: -; D gene: -; CDR3 DNA: TGCGCCAGCAGCCAAAGCCCGGGTCTCGGCAATGAGCAGTTCTTC; CDR3 protein: CASSQSPGLGNEQFF
V gene: TRBV30; J gene: TRBJ2-7; clone size: -; D gene: -; CDR3 DNA: TGTGCCTGGAGTGTGGTGGGGAGCTCCTACGAGCAGTACTTC; CDR3 protein: CAWSVVGSSYEQYF
V gene: TRBV2; J gene: TRBJ2-7; clone size: -; D gene: TRBD2; CDR3 DNA: TGTGCCAGCAGTGTAGGGGCGGGAGGGCCAGAGGAGCAGTACTTC; CDR3 protein: CASSVGAGGPEEQYF
V gene: TRBV4-3; J gene: TRBJ1-2; clone size: -; D gene: -; CDR3 DNA: TGCGCCAGCAGCTACAGGGAGGGCATCTATGGCTACACCTTC; CDR3 protein: CASSYREGIYGYTF
V gene: TRBV27; J gene: TRBJ1-5; clone size: -; D gene: -; CDR3 DNA: TGTGCCAGCAGTTTATCGAGGGGAAATCAGCCCCAGCATTTT; CDR3 protein: CASSLSRGNQPQHF
V gene: TRBV4-2; J gene: TRBJ2-1; clone size: few; D gene: TRBD2; CDR3 DNA: TGTGCCAGCAGCCAAGATACTCCTAGCGGGTTGAATGAGCAGTTCTTC; CDR3 protein: CASSQDTPSGLNEQFF
V gene: TRBV2; J gene: TRBJ2-7; clone size: -; D gene: TRBD2; CDR3 DNA: TGTGCCAGCAGTTCCGTAGCGGGAGCGGTCGAGCAGTACTTC; CDR3 protein: CASSSVAGAVEQYF
V gene: TRBV27; J gene: TRBJ2-2; clone size: -; D gene: TRBD1; CDR3 DNA: TGTGCCAGCACCTTAACAGGGGGCGCAGACGGGGAGCTGTTTTTT; CDR3 protein: CASTLTGGADGELFF
V gene: TRBV6-1; J gene: TRBJ2-7; clone size: once; D gene: TRBD2; CDR3 DNA: TGTGCCAGCAGTGACCTTCTAGCGGAGATCTTTATATACGAGCAGTACTTC; CDR3 protein: CASSDLLAEIFIYEQYF
V gene: TRBV10-3; J gene: TRBJ1-2; clone size: -; D gene: -; CDR3 DNA: TGTGCCATCAGCATAGACGGGGGAGATGGCTACACCTTC; CDR3 protein: CAISIDGGDGYTF
V gene: TRBV6-6; J gene: TRBJ2-3; clone size: -; D gene: TRBD2; CDR3 DNA: TGTGCCAGCAGTTATAGCGGGGCCACAGATACGCAGTATTTT; CDR3 protein: CASSYSGATDTQYF
V gene: TRBV6-1; J gene: TRBJ1-2; clone size: -; D gene: -; CDR3 DNA: TGTGCCAGCAGTGAAGCGCGGATTGGGCAGATGTACCTCTATGGCTACACCTTC; CDR3 protein: CASSEARIGQMYLYGYTF
V gene: TRBV27; J gene: TRBJ2-7; clone size: -; D gene: -; CDR3 DNA: TGTGCCAGCAGTTTAGGAGGGTACGAGCAGTACTTC; CDR3 protein: CASSLGGYEQYF
V gene: TRBV19; J gene: TRBJ2-2; clone size: -; D gene: TRBD2; CDR3 DNA: TGTGCCACCTTACGGGGGGAAAACACCGGGGAGCTGTTTTTT; CDR3 protein: CATLRGENTGELFF
V gene: TRBV5-1; J gene: TRBJ2-4; clone size: -; D gene: -; CDR3 DNA: TGCGCCAGCAGCAGGGGCCGATCAGCAGATCTCAATCAGTACTTC; CDR3 protein: CASSRGRSADLNQYF
V gene: TRBV6-5; J gene: TRBJ1-2; clone size: -; D gene: TRBD1; CDR3 DNA: TGTGCCAGCAGTCAGCTTCTTACAGGGGGTGGCTACACCTTC; CDR3 protein: CASSQLLTGGGYTF
V gene: TRBV19; J gene: TRBJ2-7; clone size: -; D gene: TRBD1; CDR3 DNA: TGTGCCAGTAGTATAGATCGGGACAGCTCCTACGAGCAGTACTTC; CDR3 protein: CASSIDRDSSYEQYF
V gene: TRBV4-1; J gene: TRBJ2-7; clone size: once; D gene: -; CDR3 DNA: TGCGCCAGCAGCCAAGAGTCGAGGGAGGACAACTACGAGCAGTACTTC; CDR3 protein: CASSQESREDNYEQYF
V gene: TRBV7-9; J gene: TRBJ2-3; clone size: -; D gene: TRBD1; CDR3 DNA: TGTGCCAGCAGCTGGACAGGGGCTAGCACAGATACGCAGTATTTT; CDR3 protein: CASSWTGASTDTQYF
V gene: TRBV10-2; J gene: TRBJ2-3; clone size: -; D gene: TRBD2; CDR3 DNA: TGCGCCAGCAGTGTCGCGGGGGGCACAGATACGCAGTATTTT; CDR3 protein: CASSVAGGTDTQYF
V gene: TRBV7-9; J gene: TRBJ2-5; clone size: -; D gene: -; CDR3 DNA: TGTGCCAGCAGCCATGGACTACAAGAGACCCAGTACTTC; CDR3 protein: CASSHGLQETQYF
V gene: TRBV6-5; J gene: TRBJ2-2; clone size: -; D gene: -; CDR3 DNA: TGTGCCAGCAGTTACGAGGTACAGGGGAACACCGGGGAGCTGTTTTTT; CDR3 protein: CASSYEVQGNTGELFF
V gene: TRBV6-5; J gene: TRBJ2-7; clone size: -; D gene: TRBD2; CDR3 DNA: TGTGCCAGCAGTACGACTAGCCAGGCGTCCTACGAGCAGTACTTC; CDR3 protein: CASSTTSQASYEQYF
V gene: TRBV14; J gene: TRBJ1-2; clone size: -; D gene: -; CDR3 DNA: TGTGCCAGCCGAACCTTATCCCACGGGGCCCACCTCTATGGCTACACCTTC; CDR3 protein: CASRTLSHGAHLYGYTF
V gene: TRBV7-7; J gene: TRBJ1-3; clone size: once; D gene: -; CDR3 DNA: TGTAGGGACGACTCTGGAAACACCATATATTTT; CDR3 protein: CRDDSGNTIYF
V gene: TRBV28; J gene: TRBJ2-2; clone size: -; D gene: -; CDR3 DNA: TGTGCCAGCCAGGGTTATTACACCGGGGAGCTGTTTTTT; CDR3 protein: CASQGYYTGELFF
V gene: TRBV5-6; J gene: TRBJ1-2; clone size: -; D gene: -; CDR3 DNA: TGTGCCAGCAGCTTGGCCTCCGGTAACTATGGCTACACCTTC; CDR3 protein: CASSLASGNYGYTF
V gene: TRBV5-6; J gene: TRBJ2-7; clone size: -; D gene: -; CDR3 DNA: TGTGCCAGCAGCTTGACAGTCACAACCTACGAGCAGTACTTC; CDR3 protein: CASSLTVTTYEQYF
V gene: TRBV27; J gene: TRBJ1-5; clone size: -; D gene: -; CDR3 DNA: TGTGCCAGCAGTTTAGTGGGGGCTAATCAGCCCCAGCATTTT; CDR3 protein: CASSLVGANQPQHF
V gene: TRBV10-2; J gene: TRBJ2-3; clone size: -; D gene: TRBD2; CDR3 DNA: TGCGCCAGCAGCCTTACTAGCGGGGGCACAGATACGCAGTATTTT; CDR3 protein: CASSLTSGGTDTQYF
V gene: TRBV7-8; J gene: TRBJ1-4; clone size: once; D gene: TRBD1; CDR3 DNA: TGTGCCAGCAGGTTATGGGACAGCAATAATGAAAAACTGTTTTTT; CDR3 protein: CASRLWDSNNEKLFF
V gene: TRBV18; J gene: TRBJ2-7; clone size: -; D gene: TRBD1; CDR3 DNA: TGTGCCAGCTCACCACCTCGGGGGGACAGGGACTCCTACGAGCAGTACTTC; CDR3 protein: CASSPPRGDRDSYEQYF
V gene: TRBV13; J gene: TRBJ2-7; clone size: once; D gene: TRBD2; CDR3 DNA: TGTGCCAGCAGTCGACTAGCGGGAGGCCCCTACGAGCAGTACTTC; CDR3 protein: CASSRLAGGPYEQYF
V gene: TRBV27; J gene: TRBJ2-1; clone size: -; D gene: TRBD2; CDR3 DNA: TGTGCCAGCAGTCCGGGACTAGGGGTTGAGCAGTTCTTC; CDR3 protein: CASSPGLGVEQFF
V gene: TRBV4-2; J gene: TRBJ2-7; clone size: -; D gene: TRBD2; CDR3 DNA: TGTGCCAGCAGCCAGGCGGGAGTCGGGGGGGCCGTCGAGCAGTACTTC; CDR3 protein: CASSQAGVGGAVEQYF
V gene: TRBV2; J gene: TRBJ1-6; clone size: once; D gene: -; CDR3 DNA: TGTGCCAGCAGGACGTCGGGGCTAAGTAATTCACCCCTCCACTTT; CDR3 protein: CASRTSGLSNSPLHF
V gene: TRBV11-1; J gene: TRBJ1-1; clone size: -; D gene: -; CDR3 DNA: TGTGCCAGCAGCTTAGATGGGTTCTCGAACACTGAAGCTTTCTTT; CDR3 protein: CASSLDGFSNTEAFF
V gene: TRBV5-6; J gene: TRBJ2-1; clone size: -; D gene: TRBD2; CDR3 DNA: TGTGCCAGCAGCTTGTTCAAGCGGGAGGACAATGAGCAGTTCTTC; CDR3 protein: CASSLFKREDNEQFF
V gene: TRBV28; J gene: TRBJ2-3; clone size: -; D gene: -; CDR3 DNA: TGTGCCAGCAGTTTTGAAAACAGGGATTCCACAGATACGCAGTATTTT; CDR3 protein: CASSFENRDSTDTQYF
V gene: TRBV6-1; J gene: TRBJ2-5; clone size: -; D gene: TRBD2; CDR3 DNA: TGTGCCAGCAGTAGCGGGGGTCGGGGAGAGACCCAGTACTTC; CDR3 protein: CASSSGGRGETQYF